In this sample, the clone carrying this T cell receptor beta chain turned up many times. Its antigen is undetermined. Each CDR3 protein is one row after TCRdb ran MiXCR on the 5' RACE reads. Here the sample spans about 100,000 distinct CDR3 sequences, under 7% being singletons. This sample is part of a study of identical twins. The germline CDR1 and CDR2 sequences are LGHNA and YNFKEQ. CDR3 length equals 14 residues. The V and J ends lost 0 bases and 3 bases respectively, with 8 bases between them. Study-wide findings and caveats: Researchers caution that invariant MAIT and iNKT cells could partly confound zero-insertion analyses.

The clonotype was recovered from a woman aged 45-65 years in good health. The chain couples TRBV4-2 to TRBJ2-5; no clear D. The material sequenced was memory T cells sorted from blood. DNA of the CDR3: TGTGCCAGCAGCCAAGAGGGCGGTGAAGAGACCCAGTACTTC. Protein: CASSQEGGEETQYF.